This paragraph reports one TCR beta chain. Its cognate antigen is unknown. The sample is drawn from a study of cytomegalovirus exposure and HLA in healthy donors. Findings of the study overall: Most TCR beta V segments were productive about 87% or about 30% of the time in an earlier analysis. The authors enumerated 150 to 200 TCR beta chains as linked to cytomegalovirus. A later analysis appeared to link common viral pathogens to several of the most significant clusters. The analysis excluded some indistinguishable V segments, including TRBV6-2 and TRBV6-3.

Primers included in the PCR were 60 Vbeta and 13 Jbeta primers. The repertoire was sequenced with immunoSEQ multiplex PCR; TCRdb's copy has only in-frame clones and lacks some. The sample includes 150,000 to 200,000 clones, about four fifths of them seen just once. CDR1 MGHRA and CDR2 YSYEKL come from the germline V gene. With 4 bases clipped from V and 2 bases from J, the junction kept 9 bases outside the gene matches. The CDR3 has 16 amino acids. This receptor was taken from a man younger than 45 in good health and CMV-seronegative. V is TRBV4-1 and J is TRBJ2-3; 7 bases are a match to TRBD2. Sequencing input: PBMCs. CDR3 coding DNA: TGCGCCAGCAGCCGCAAACTAGCGTCTACCACAGATACGCAGTATTTT. It yields the protein CASSRKLASTTDTQYF.